This TCR beta chain originates from a study of CD8 T cells in ankylosing spondylitis. General study results and limits: Disease-associated clones were CD8+ and fairly uncommon in peripheral blood. Matched synovial fluid from ankylosing spondylitis patients was reported to be enriched for disease-linked clones. Made up of under 10 highly homologous variants, a TCR beta motif appeared characteristic of ankylosing spondylitis blood. Prior literature has documented some motif variants in synovial fluid and blood from reactive arthritis.

Regarding this clonotype: Its cognate antigen is unknown.

Scientists made TCR beta libraries using quantitative 5'-RACE with molecular barcodes. One entry per CDR3 protein results from TCRdb running MiXCR on the 5' RACE reads. Here the sample spans some 450,000 distinct CDR3 sequences, 17% being singletons. The length of the CDR3 is 15 residues. Trimming cost V 0 bases and J 9 bases, with 17 bases left between them. Looked up from germline, CDR1 is LGHNA and CDR2 is YSLEER. The TCR originated in a male donor with ankylosing spondylitis. V is TRBV4-3 and J is TRBJ2-5, with D perhaps matching TRBD2 (5 bases). Sequenced sample: blood, either unsorted or a sorted T cell fraction (not recorded which). CDR3 amino acids: CASSQEMDLLEAQYF. CDR3 coding DNA: TGCGCCAGCAGCCAAGAAATGGACTTATTGGAAGCCCAGTACTTC.